This T cell receptor (beta chain) was sequenced in a study of OX40 agonist ivuxolimab in advanced cancers. The repertoire was sequenced with immunoSEQ multiplex PCR; TCRdb's copy has only in-frame clones and lacks some. The sample has about 36,000 clones; roughly 81% are singletons. This CDR3 has 14 amino acids. V was trimmed by 5 bases and J by 2 bases, leaving 12 bases between them. In germline, CDR1 is SGHVS, CDR2 FQNEAQ. Study-level results: More expanded clones were found, on average, in CD8+ than in CD4+ T cells. No determination was made of the antigen specificity of the expanded peripheral T cells.

Drawing of blood for sampling happened at baseline, at cycle 4 day 1, and at cycle 7 day 1. Regarding this clone: Its antigen is as yet unknown.

The chain uses TRBV7-8 and TRBJ1-2, with D uncertain. This clonotype originated in an adult with an advanced solid tumor such as melanoma, head and neck, liver or kidney cancer. Sequenced material: CD4+ or CD8+ T cells sorted from blood, taken in a trial of the OX40 agonist ivuxolimab. CDR3 DNA sequence: TGTGCCAGCAGCCCACCTACTGGAAACTATGGCTACACCTTC. As protein: CASSPPTGNYGYTF.